Below, 9 T cell receptor beta chains from the same sample are listed, as sequenced in a study of blood T cell repertoires in COVID-19. Sequencing used immunoSEQ multiplex PCR; TCRdb keeps in-frame clones, though not all of them. The repertoire holds a few hundred thousand clones, about 90% seen once, with approximately 1.8% in the top ten. Material: peripheral blood. The source of these receptors is a woman in her thirties with COVID-19, enrolled during active disease.

The genes are TRBV5-1 and TRBJ2-7; perhaps TRBD2 as D (6 bases). Trimming took 0 bases from V and 5 from J, leaving 12 bases between them. Germline values: CDR1 SGHRS, CDR2 YFSETQ. The CDR3 length is 14 residues. CDR3 sequence: CASSLVEGGHEQYF. DNA of the CDR3: TGCGCCAGCAGCTTGGTGGAGGGTGGCCACGAGCAGTACTTC.

V is TRBV13 and J is TRBJ2-3; 14 nucleotides match TRBD2. Germline V lookup: CDR1 PRHDT, CDR2 FYEKMQ (reference sequence). V shed 5 bases and J 1 base; nucleotides not matched to a gene: 11. The CDR3 spans 19 residues. In DNA form, the CDR3 reads TGTGCCAGCAGCCCATCCGGGACTAGCGGGGGCCCGGGCACAGATACGCAGTATTTT. It is translated as CASSPSGTSGGPGTDTQYF.

The chain is built from TRBV6-5 and TRBJ2-5, with 9 bases that match TRBD1. V lost 5 bases, J lost 4 bases, and 2 bases stayed unmatched. The CDR3 totals 13 residues. The germline gives CDR1 MNHEY, CDR2 SVGAGI. CDR3: CASSQTGGETQYF. For the CDR3, the DNA is TGTGCCAGCAGTCAGACAGGGGGAGAGACCCAGTACTTC.

The CDR3, as DNA: TGTGCCAGCAGTTATGGAAACACCATATATTTT. Amino acids: CASSYGNTIYF. The rearrangement joins TRBV9 to TRBJ1-3; D remains ambiguous. V was shortened by 5 bases and J by 3 bases, with 3 bases between the two germline ends. The CDR3 runs 11 residues. Germline CDR1 and CDR2: SGDLS and YYNGEE.

This chain connects TRBV15 to TRBJ1-4, with D possibly being TRBD1 (5 bases). Trimming left V 2 bases short and J 0 bases short, with 16 bases between. CDR1 LNHNV and CDR2 YYDKDF come from the germline V gene (reference sequence). The length of the CDR3 is 18 residues. The CDR3 sequence is CATSRHQLGGSTNEKLFF. CDR3 DNA sequence: TGTGCCACCAGCAGACACCAACTCGGGGGGTCAACTAATGAAAAACTGTTTTTT.

The rearrangement links TRBV5-4 to TRBJ2-2; a weak D match, TRBD1 (5 bases). The CDR3 has 16 amino acids. The germline V and J ends were trimmed by 2 bases and 4 bases, with 15 bases remaining between them. Germline V CDR1 and CDR2: SGHNT, YYREEE (reference sequence). The CDR3: CASSFGGRAGTGELFF. CDR3 nucleotide sequence: TGTGCCAGCAGCTTTGGCGGCAGGGCCGGCACCGGGGAGCTGTTTTTT.

Only a few counts were recorded for this clone. The V and J genes are TRBV6-5 and TRBJ1-2; tentatively, D is TRBD1 (6 bases). Between the trimmed V and J ends, which lost 6 bases and 5 bases, there was a span of 19 bases. This CDR3 has 15 residues. Germline CDR1 reads MNHEY; CDR2 reads SVGAGI. The CDR3 loop reads CASRGGRQKSYGYTF. In nucleotides, the CDR3 is TGTGCCAGCAGAGGGGGTAGGCAGAAGAGTTATGGCTACACCTTC.

The rearrangement uses TRBV6-5 and TRBJ2-2, with a weak D call TRBD2 (6 bases). There are 14 residues in the CDR3. Trimming shortened V by 8 bases and J by 2 bases, and 12 bases separated the two germline ends. Germline CDR1 is MNHEY and CDR2 is SVGAGI. The chain's CDR3 is CASRGTYNTGELFF. The CDR3, as DNA: TGTGCCAGCCGGGGGACGTACAACACCGGGGAGCTGTTTTTT.

V and J are TRBV9 and TRBJ1-2; 7 bases match TRBD1. The CDR3 sequence is 13 residues long. Germline values: CDR1 SGDLS, CDR2 YYNGEE. Trimming removed 4 bases from V and 8 bases from J; junction bases left unmatched: 8. CDR3 nucleotides: TGTGCCAGCAGCTACGAAGGACAGGCGGGCTACACCTTC. Translated: CASSYEGQAGYTF.